The clone carrying this T cell receptor beta chain occurred many times. The sample originates from a study of blood T cell repertoires in COVID-19. CDR1 and CDR2 (germline): SEHNR, FQNEAQ (reference sequence). With 1 base clipped from V and 0 bases from J, the junction kept 5 bases outside the gene matches. CDR3 length: 19 residues. Clones were sequenced by immunoSEQ multiplex PCR, and TCRdb holds only the in-frame ones, with some missing. The sample lists around 300,000 clones, roughly nine tenths seen once, with less than 2.5% in the top ten. The sequenced sample consisted of PBMCs or T cells enriched from blood (not recorded which). The V gene is TRBV7-9, the J gene TRBJ2-1; 14 bases are shared with TRBD2. The sequence came from a woman younger than 30 who had recovered from COVID-19. CDR3 nucleotides: TGTGCCAGCAGCTTAGGGGGACTAGCGGGGGCCAACTCCTACAATGAGCAGTTCTTC. It codes for CASSLGGLAGANSYNEQFF.